The following is a TCR beta chain sequence with its context. V was clipped by 4 bases and J by 6 bases, with 15 bases between them. The CDR3 runs 14 residues. Germline assignment: CDR1 MDHEN and CDR2 SYDVKM. Both 60 Vbeta primers and 13 Jbeta primers went into the PCR. Sequencing used immunoSEQ multiplex PCR; TCRdb keeps in-frame clones, though not all of them. The sample includes approximately 110,000 clones, 75% to 80% of them seen just once. This specimen belongs to a study of cytomegalovirus exposure and HLA in healthy donors. This sequence joins TRBV28 and TRBJ1-1; no firm D call. Sequencing used PBMCs. The sequence derives from a middle-aged man in good health and CMV-seronegative. The CDR3 DNA reads TGTGCCAGCAGTTCACAGCTCCCACCAGCTGAAGCTTTCTTT. Translating gives CASSSQLPPAEAFF.